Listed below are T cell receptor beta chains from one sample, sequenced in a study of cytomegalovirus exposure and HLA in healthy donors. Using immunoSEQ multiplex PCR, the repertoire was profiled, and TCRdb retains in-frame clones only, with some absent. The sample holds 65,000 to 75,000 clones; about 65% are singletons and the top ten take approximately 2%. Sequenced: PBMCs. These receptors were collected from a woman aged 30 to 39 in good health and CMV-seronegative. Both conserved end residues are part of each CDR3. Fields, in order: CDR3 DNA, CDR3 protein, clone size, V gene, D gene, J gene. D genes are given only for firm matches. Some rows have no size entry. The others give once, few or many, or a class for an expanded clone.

CDR3nt: TGTGCCAGCAGACCACCGGGACAGGGTTACGAGCAGTACTTC; CDR3aa: CASRPPGQGYEQYF; abundance: -; v_gene: TRBV6-5; d_gene: TRBD1; j_gene: TRBJ2-7
CDR3nt: TGTGCCAGCAGCTTAGCCCGGGCCGGGGGAGGCTACACCTTC; CDR3aa: CASSLARAGGGYTF; abundance: -; v_gene: TRBV7-2; d_gene: -; j_gene: TRBJ1-2
CDR3nt: TGTGCCAGCTCACCGGGCGTTAGGGAGCGGTTTACCTACGAGCAGTACTTC; CDR3aa: CASSPGVRERFTYEQYF; abundance: -; v_gene: TRBV18; d_gene: -; j_gene: TRBJ2-7
CDR3nt: TGTGCCAGCGAACGGGACAGGAGATCCTATGGCTACACCTTC; CDR3aa: CASERDRRSYGYTF; abundance: -; v_gene: TRBV2; d_gene: TRBD1; j_gene: TRBJ1-2
CDR3nt: TGTGCCAGCAGCGGAGGGAGGGGAACAGATACGCAGTATTTT; CDR3aa: CASSGGRGTDTQYF; abundance: few; v_gene: TRBV9; d_gene: TRBD2; j_gene: TRBJ2-3
CDR3nt: TGTGCCAGCAGCCAGGGACTCTTTAGCACAGATACGCAGTATTTT; CDR3aa: CASSQGLFSTDTQYF; abundance: -; v_gene: TRBV7-8; d_gene: -; j_gene: TRBJ2-3
CDR3nt: TGTGCCAGCAGCTTACCGGGTGGAAACACCATATATTTT; CDR3aa: CASSLPGGNTIYF; abundance: -; v_gene: TRBV7-9; d_gene: -; j_gene: TRBJ1-3
CDR3nt: TGTGCCAGCAGCGTAGATTTCGGTCAGCCCCAGCATTTT; CDR3aa: CASSVDFGQPQHF; abundance: -; v_gene: TRBV9; d_gene: -; j_gene: TRBJ1-5
CDR3nt: TGTGCCACCCGGGACAGGGGGAACTATGGCTACACCTTC; CDR3aa: CATRDRGNYGYTF; abundance: few; v_gene: TRBV6-1; d_gene: TRBD1; j_gene: TRBJ1-2
CDR3nt: TGTGCCAGCAGCTTAGGTGCGTACGAGCAGTACTTC; CDR3aa: CASSLGAYEQYF; abundance: few; v_gene: TRBV7-3; d_gene: -; j_gene: TRBJ2-7
CDR3nt: TGTGCCAGCAGTTACCAGGTCCATCAGCCCCAGCATTTT; CDR3aa: CASSYQVHQPQHF; abundance: few; v_gene: TRBV6-6; d_gene: -; j_gene: TRBJ1-5
CDR3nt: TGTGCAAGTCGCTTAACCACCACGAAAATTAGCCCTCGCGTTGGGGGCTACACCTTC; CDR3aa: CASRLTTTKISPRVGGYTF; abundance: -; v_gene: TRBV12-2; d_gene: -; j_gene: TRBJ1-2
CDR3nt: TGTGCCAGTAGTATTTCACAGGGCAACCAAGAGACCCAGTACTTC; CDR3aa: CASSISQGNQETQYF; abundance: -; v_gene: TRBV19; d_gene: -; j_gene: TRBJ2-5
CDR3nt: TGTGCCAGCGGACAGGGGGCCGGAATAAAAGAGACCCAGTACTTC; CDR3aa: CASGQGAGIKETQYF; abundance: few; v_gene: TRBV28; d_gene: TRBD1; j_gene: TRBJ2-5
CDR3nt: TGCGCCAGCAGCTGGCAGGACAGGGGCGTGGATGGGACCGGGGAGCTGTTTTTT; CDR3aa: CASSWQDRGVDGTGELFF; abundance: once; v_gene: TRBV4-1; d_gene: TRBD1; j_gene: TRBJ2-2
CDR3nt: TGTGCCAGCAGTCCCCGTAGCGGGGTTAGTCACGAGCAGTACTTC; CDR3aa: CASSPRSGVSHEQYF; abundance: -; v_gene: TRBV2; d_gene: TRBD2; j_gene: TRBJ2-7
CDR3nt: TGTGCCGCATACGGGGGGCCAGGGACGAACACTGAAGCTTTCTTT; CDR3aa: CAAYGGPGTNTEAFF; abundance: once; v_gene: TRBV10-3; d_gene: -; j_gene: TRBJ1-1
CDR3nt: TGTGCCACCGGCGCGCGGGCTGAAGCTTTCTTT; CDR3aa: CATGARAEAFF; abundance: -; v_gene: TRBV10-3; d_gene: -; j_gene: TRBJ1-1
CDR3nt: TGTGCCAGCAGCTTAGATAGCGGGGGGGCGGGGGATGAGCAGTTCTTC; CDR3aa: CASSLDSGGAGDEQFF; abundance: -; v_gene: TRBV11-2; d_gene: TRBD2; j_gene: TRBJ2-1
CDR3nt: TGTGCCAGCAGCCGAGACAGAAACACTGAAGCTTTCTTT; CDR3aa: CASSRDRNTEAFF; abundance: many; v_gene: TRBV7-7; d_gene: -; j_gene: TRBJ1-1
CDR3nt: TGTGCCAGTAGTATGCGGACAGGGAGAAGCAATCAGCCCCAGCATTTT; CDR3aa: CASSMRTGRSNQPQHF; abundance: -; v_gene: TRBV19; d_gene: TRBD1; j_gene: TRBJ1-5
CDR3nt: TGTGCCAGCAGATTACAGGGATCCGGCACTGAAGCTTTCTTT; CDR3aa: CASRLQGSGTEAFF; abundance: few; v_gene: TRBV6-1; d_gene: -; j_gene: TRBJ1-1
CDR3nt: TGTGCCAGCAGTGATGGGAGGCCGGCCTACGAGCAGTACTTC; CDR3aa: CASSDGRPAYEQYF; abundance: -; v_gene: TRBV6-1; d_gene: -; j_gene: TRBJ2-7
CDR3nt: TGTGCCAGCAGTAATAGACTAGCGGGGGCTCAGGGAGATACGCAGTATTTT; CDR3aa: CASSNRLAGAQGDTQYF; abundance: once; v_gene: TRBV27; d_gene: TRBD2; j_gene: TRBJ2-3
CDR3nt: TGTGCCAGCAGCCTCTGGACTAGCGGGGGCGCAGATACGCAGTATTTT; CDR3aa: CASSLWTSGGADTQYF; abundance: -; v_gene: TRBV28; d_gene: TRBD2; j_gene: TRBJ2-3
CDR3nt: TGTGCCAGCAGCCCGGTTAACACCGGGGAGCTGTTTTTT; CDR3aa: CASSPVNTGELFF; abundance: once; v_gene: TRBV5-8; d_gene: -; j_gene: TRBJ2-2
CDR3nt: TGTGCCAGCAGTTTGAGCTCCTACGAGCAGTACTTC; CDR3aa: CASSLSSYEQYF; abundance: once; v_gene: TRBV6-5; d_gene: -; j_gene: TRBJ2-7
CDR3nt: TGTGCCAGCAGTCCTCCGGGACAAGAGACCCAGTACTTC; CDR3aa: CASSPPGQETQYF; abundance: -; v_gene: TRBV6-6; d_gene: -; j_gene: TRBJ2-5
CDR3nt: TGTGCCTGGAGTGTACTCCATTTTTACACCTTC; CDR3aa: CAWSVLHFYTF; abundance: -; v_gene: TRBV30; d_gene: -; j_gene: TRBJ1-2
CDR3nt: TGTGCCAGCAGCTTACCAGGGGTTGGGAACTATGGCTACACCTTC; CDR3aa: CASSLPGVGNYGYTF; abundance: -; v_gene: TRBV28; d_gene: -; j_gene: TRBJ1-2
CDR3nt: TGTGCCAGCAGCAAAGTGGGCTTCGTGGACAGGGGTCTGTTTTTT; CDR3aa: CASSKVGFVDRGLFF; abundance: -; v_gene: TRBV21-1; d_gene: -; j_gene: TRBJ2-2
CDR3nt: TGCGCCAGCAGTGGATGGACAGGGGGTCTGCCTAAGAATCAGCCCCAGCATTTT; CDR3aa: CASSGWTGGLPKNQPQHF; abundance: -; v_gene: TRBV10-1; d_gene: TRBD1; j_gene: TRBJ1-5
CDR3nt: TGTGCCAGCAGAAAGACAGGGCGAGAAACCGGGGAGCTGTTTTTT; CDR3aa: CASRKTGRETGELFF; abundance: -; v_gene: TRBV6-5; d_gene: TRBD1; j_gene: TRBJ2-2
CDR3nt: TGTGCCAGCAGCCCCGACGGGGGGAACGAGCAGTACTTC; CDR3aa: CASSPDGGNEQYF; abundance: -; v_gene: TRBV7-3; d_gene: TRBD2; j_gene: TRBJ2-7
CDR3nt: TGCGCCAGCAGCCAACCTCGGGGGGGACTAGGGGACCAAAATGAGCAGTTCTTC; CDR3aa: CASSQPRGGLGDQNEQFF; abundance: -; v_gene: TRBV4-1; d_gene: TRBD2; j_gene: TRBJ2-1
CDR3nt: TGTGCCAGTAGTCACCGGGACAGGGGTTACGAGCAGTACTTC; CDR3aa: CASSHRDRGYEQYF; abundance: -; v_gene: TRBV19; d_gene: TRBD1; j_gene: TRBJ2-7
CDR3nt: TGCGCCAGCAGCTTGGATGGGCATTCACCCCTCCACTTT; CDR3aa: CASSLDGHSPLHF; abundance: -; v_gene: TRBV5-1; d_gene: -; j_gene: TRBJ1-6
CDR3nt: TGTGCCAGCAGCTTGGAGCATACAGAAGACTACACCTTC; CDR3aa: CASSLEHTEDYTF; abundance: medium-sized; v_gene: TRBV5-6; d_gene: -; j_gene: TRBJ1-2
CDR3nt: TGTGCCAGCAGTCGGGACAGGGGGTCGGATGGCTACACCTTC; CDR3aa: CASSRDRGSDGYTF; abundance: -; v_gene: TRBV6-6; d_gene: TRBD1; j_gene: TRBJ1-2
CDR3nt: TGTGCCAGCAGCTTTACTTCGGGGAACACTGAAGCTTTCTTT; CDR3aa: CASSFTSGNTEAFF; abundance: -; v_gene: TRBV4-2; d_gene: -; j_gene: TRBJ1-1
CDR3nt: TGTGCCAGCAGCTTAACCTATGGACAGGGAGTGAACACTGAAGCTTTCTTT; CDR3aa: CASSLTYGQGVNTEAFF; abundance: -; v_gene: TRBV7-9; d_gene: TRBD1; j_gene: TRBJ1-1
CDR3nt: TGTGCCAGCAGCCGTGACAGTTCTATCTATGGCTACACCTTC; CDR3aa: CASSRDSSIYGYTF; abundance: -; v_gene: TRBV6-5; d_gene: -; j_gene: TRBJ1-2
CDR3nt: TGTGCCAGCAGAACATCCGGGGGGACGACCACAGATACGCAGTATTTT; CDR3aa: CASRTSGGTTTDTQYF; abundance: -; v_gene: TRBV6-6; d_gene: TRBD2; j_gene: TRBJ2-3
CDR3nt: TGTGCCAGCAGTTCCGACAGCCATAGCAATCAGCCCCAGCATTTT; CDR3aa: CASSSDSHSNQPQHF; abundance: -; v_gene: TRBV2; d_gene: -; j_gene: TRBJ1-5
CDR3nt: TGTGCCAGCAGCTTAACGAGGGCAGATACGCAGTATTTT; CDR3aa: CASSLTRADTQYF; abundance: -; v_gene: TRBV7-3; d_gene: -; j_gene: TRBJ2-3